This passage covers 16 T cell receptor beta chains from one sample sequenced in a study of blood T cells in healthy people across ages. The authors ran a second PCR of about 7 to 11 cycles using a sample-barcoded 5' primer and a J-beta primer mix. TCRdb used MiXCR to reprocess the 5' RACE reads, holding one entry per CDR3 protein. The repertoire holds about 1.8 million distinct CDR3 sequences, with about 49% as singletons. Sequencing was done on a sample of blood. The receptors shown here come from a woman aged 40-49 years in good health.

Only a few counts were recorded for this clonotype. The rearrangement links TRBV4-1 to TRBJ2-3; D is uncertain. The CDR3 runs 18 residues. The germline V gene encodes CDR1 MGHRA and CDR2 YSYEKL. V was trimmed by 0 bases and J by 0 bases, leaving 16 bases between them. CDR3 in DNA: TGCGCCAGCAGCCAAGATAGGTTGGCGGAGACTAGCACAGATACGCAGTATTTT. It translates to CASSQDRLAETSTDTQYF.

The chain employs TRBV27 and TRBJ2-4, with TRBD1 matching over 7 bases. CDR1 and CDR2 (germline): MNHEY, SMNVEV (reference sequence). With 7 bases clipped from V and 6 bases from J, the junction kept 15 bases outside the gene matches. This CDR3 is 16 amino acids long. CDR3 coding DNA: TGTGCCAGCAAGGCCGTCATAGACAGGGCAGTAAACATTCAGTACTTC. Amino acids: CASKAVIDRAVNIQYF.

The CDR3 spells CSARDILGQGLYEQYF. The DNA of the CDR3 is TGCAGTGCTAGAGATATTTTGGGACAGGGGCTCTACGAGCAGTACTTC. The genes are TRBV20-1 and TRBJ2-7; TRBD1 aligns across 10 bases. The CDR3 is 16 residues long. The germline V gene has CDR1 DFQATT and CDR2 SNEGSKA (reference sequence). V trimming: 0 bases; J trimming: 3 bases; junction bases outside the gene matches: 8.

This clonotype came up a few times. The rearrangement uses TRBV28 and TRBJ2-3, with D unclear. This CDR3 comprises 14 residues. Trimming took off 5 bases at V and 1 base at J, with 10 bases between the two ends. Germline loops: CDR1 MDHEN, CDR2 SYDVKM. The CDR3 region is CASSRSLRTDTQYF. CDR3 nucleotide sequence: TGTGCCAGCAGTCGGAGTCTCCGCACAGATACGCAGTATTTT.

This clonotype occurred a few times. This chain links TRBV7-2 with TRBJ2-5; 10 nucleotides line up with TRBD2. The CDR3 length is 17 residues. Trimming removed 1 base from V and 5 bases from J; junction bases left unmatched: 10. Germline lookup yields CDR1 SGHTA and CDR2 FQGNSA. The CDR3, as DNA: TGTGCCAGCAGCTTAGTAGAGCGGGGGGGCCCTTCGGAGACCCAGTACTTC. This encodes CASSLVERGGPSETQYF.

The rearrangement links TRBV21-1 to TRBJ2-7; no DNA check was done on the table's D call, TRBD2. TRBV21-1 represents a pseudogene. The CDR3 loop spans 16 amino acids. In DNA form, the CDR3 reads TGTGCCAGCAGCAAACGAGAAGCGGAGTACACCTACGAGCAGTACTTC. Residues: CASSKREAEYTYEQYF.

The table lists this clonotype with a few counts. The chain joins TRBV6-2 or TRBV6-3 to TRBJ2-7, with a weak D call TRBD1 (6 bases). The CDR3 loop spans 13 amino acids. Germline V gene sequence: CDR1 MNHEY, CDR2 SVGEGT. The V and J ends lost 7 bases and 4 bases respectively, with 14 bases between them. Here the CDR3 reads CASMTGFVYEQYF. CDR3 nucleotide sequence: TGTGCCAGCATGACAGGATTCGTGTACGAGCAGTACTTC.

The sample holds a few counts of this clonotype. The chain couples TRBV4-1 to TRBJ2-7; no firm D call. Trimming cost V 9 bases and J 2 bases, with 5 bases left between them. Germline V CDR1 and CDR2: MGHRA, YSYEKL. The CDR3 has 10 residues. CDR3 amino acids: CARHTYEQYF. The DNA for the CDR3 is TGCGCCAGACATACCTACGAGCAGTACTTC.

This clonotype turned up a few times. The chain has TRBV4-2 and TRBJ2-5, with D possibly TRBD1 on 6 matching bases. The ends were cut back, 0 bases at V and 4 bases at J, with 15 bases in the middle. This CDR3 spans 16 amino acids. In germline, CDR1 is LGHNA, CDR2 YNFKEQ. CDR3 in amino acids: CASSQEARGYVETQYF. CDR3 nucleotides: TGTGCCAGCAGCCAAGAGGCCAGGGGATATGTAGAGACCCAGTACTTC.

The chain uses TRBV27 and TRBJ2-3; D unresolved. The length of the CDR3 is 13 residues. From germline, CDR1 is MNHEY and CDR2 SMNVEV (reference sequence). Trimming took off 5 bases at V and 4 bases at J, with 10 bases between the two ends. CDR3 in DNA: TGTGCCAGCAGTAAATTCAACTCAGATACGCAGTATTTT. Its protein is CASSKFNSDTQYF.

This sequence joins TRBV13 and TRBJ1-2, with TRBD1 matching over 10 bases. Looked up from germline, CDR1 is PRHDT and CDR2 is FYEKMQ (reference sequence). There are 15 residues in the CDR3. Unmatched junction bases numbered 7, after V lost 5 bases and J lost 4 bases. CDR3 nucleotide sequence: TGTGCCAGCAGCCTGGGACAGGGGCAGGGCTATGGCTACACCTTC. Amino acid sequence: CASSLGQGQGYGYTF.

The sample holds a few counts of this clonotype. The CDR3 protein is CASSLAPGPAGTVEDGYTF. In nucleotides, the CDR3 is TGTGCCAGCAGTTTAGCGCCAGGGCCCGCCGGGACGGTCGAAGATGGCTACACCTTC. The rearrangement joins TRBV12-3 or TRBV12-4 to TRBJ1-2; D might be TRBD1 (5 bases). With 0 bases removed from V and 6 bases from J, the gap between germline ends came to 26 bases. This CDR3 is built from 19 residues.

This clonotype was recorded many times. The CDR3 DNA sequence: TGCGCCAGCAGCCAAGAGAGGGGGACAGGGTTCACCGGCTACACCTTC. Its translation is CASSQERGTGFTGYTF. The rearrangement links TRBV4-3 to TRBJ1-2, with TRBD1 matching 9 bases. The CDR3 spans 16 residues. The junction had 10 bases not matched to a gene; V was cut back by 0 bases and J by 8 bases. Germline V gives CDR1 LGHNA, CDR2 YSLEER.

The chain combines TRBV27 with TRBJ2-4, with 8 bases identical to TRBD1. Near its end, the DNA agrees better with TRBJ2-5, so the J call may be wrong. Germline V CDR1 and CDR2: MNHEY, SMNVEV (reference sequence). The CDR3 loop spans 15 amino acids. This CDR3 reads CASSPGDRRKETQYF. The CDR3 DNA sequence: TGTGCCAGCAGTCCAGGGGACAGGAGAAAAGAGACCCAGTACTTC.

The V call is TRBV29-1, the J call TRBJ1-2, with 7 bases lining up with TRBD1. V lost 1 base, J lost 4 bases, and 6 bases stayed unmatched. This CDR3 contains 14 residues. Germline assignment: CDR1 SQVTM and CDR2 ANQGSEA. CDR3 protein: CSVEVGQGGYGYTF. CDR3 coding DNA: TGCAGCGTTGAAGTTGGGCAGGGGGGCTATGGCTACACCTTC.

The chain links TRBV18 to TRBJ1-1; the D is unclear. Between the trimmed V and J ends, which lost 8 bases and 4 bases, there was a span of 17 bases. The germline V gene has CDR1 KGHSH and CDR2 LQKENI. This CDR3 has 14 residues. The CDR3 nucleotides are TGTGCCAGCACCAACCAGCCTAGCGGCACTGAAGCTTTCTTT. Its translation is CASTNQPSGTEAFF. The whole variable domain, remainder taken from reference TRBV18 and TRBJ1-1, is NAGVMQNPRHLVRRRGQEARLRCSPMKGHSHVYWYRQLPEEGLKFMVYLQKENIIDESGMPKERFSAEFPKEGPSILRIQQVVRGDSAAYFCASTNQPSGTEAFFGQGTRLTVV.